These 21 T cell receptor beta chains were sequenced from one sample in a study of beta chain features in type 1 diabetes (dated by TCRdb to the late 2010s). Receptor amplification or capture employed the immunoSEQ multiplex PCR assay. The High Capacity cDNA Reverse Transcription Kit was used to reverse transcribe all of the isolated RNA, meaning that expressed TCRB transcripts were what got sequenced. Drawn from immuneACCESS, this table holds only the in-frame rearrangements with V and J called that TCRdb kept. Clones are partly lost; checked studies trace under half to an unresolved V gene and leave the rest unexplained. In this sample the table shows nearly 250,000 clones, more than 65% of which occur a single time. Together, the top ten hold around 0.05% of the sample. The sequenced material came from naive CD4+ T cells from blood. The cell subset or site label here, explained by the study, means: true naive CD4+ T cells. These receptors originate from a young man in good health.

The chain recombines TRBV6-5 with TRBJ2-7; D perhaps matches TRBD1 (5 bases). The V end was cut by 6 bases, the J end by 2 bases, with 11 bases between. The CDR3 has 13 amino acids. Germline V gene sequence: CDR1 MNHEY, CDR2 SVGAGI. The CDR3 DNA sequence: TGTGCCAGCAGCCGGACACTTCCCTACGAGCAGTACTTC. Translation gives CASSRTLPYEQYF.

This rearrangement joins TRBV4-3 to TRBJ2-3; no clear D. Germline loops: CDR1 LGHNA, CDR2 YSLEER. V dropped 3 bases and J dropped 1 base, with 5 bases sitting between them. The CDR3 contains 13 residues. Written as DNA, the CDR3 is TGCGCCAGCAGCCAGAAGGGCACAGATACGCAGTATTTT. It codes for CASSQKGTDTQYF.

J is TRBJ2-7 and V is TRBV6-6; 8 nucleotides line up with TRBD1. Germline CDR1 and CDR2: MNHNY and SVGAGI (reference sequence). Trimming cost V 4 bases and J 3 bases; bases outside gene matches: 2. The CDR3 covers 13 residues. The CDR3 protein is CASSLGTGYEQYF. The CDR3 DNA reads as TGTGCCAGCAGTTTAGGGACAGGCTACGAGCAGTACTTC.

The chain is built from TRBV2 and TRBJ1-1; possible D gene TRBD1, 6 bases. The CDR3 contains 13 residues. CDR1 and CDR2 from the germline V gene are SNHLY and FYNNEI. Deletions cut 5 bases from V and 1 base from J, with 8 bases between. CDR3 amino acids: CASSSDRNTEAFF. For the CDR3, the DNA is TGTGCCAGCAGTTCGGACAGGAACACTGAAGCTTTCTTT.

The sample holds a few counts of this clone. The chain couples TRBV30 to TRBJ2-2; no clear D. V lost 0 bases, J lost 4 bases, and 12 bases lay in between. The CDR3 sequence is 15 residues long. From germline, CDR1 is GTSNPN and CDR2 SVGIG (reference sequence). The CDR3, as DNA: TGTGCCTGGAGTGTACGTCTCCCCGGCACCGGGGAGCTGTTTTTT. Its translation: CAWSVRLPGTGELFF. Together with reference TRBV30 and TRBJ2-2, the CDR3 gives the full variable domain: SQTIHQWPATLVQPVGSPLSLECTVEGTSNPNLYWYRQAAGRGLQLLFYSVGIGQISSEVPQNLSASRPQDRQFILSSKKLLLSDSGFYLCAWSVRLPGTGELFFGEGSRLTVL.

The genes are TRBV29-1 and TRBJ2-1; 8 positions match TRBD1. CDR1 and CDR2 (germline): SQVTM, ANQGSEA. The CDR3 loop spans 11 amino acids. Losses at the gene ends were 6 bases for V and 12 bases for J; bases not matched to a gene: 7. The CDR3 DNA reads as TGCAGCGTCCGGGACGGGACAGGGCAGTTCTTC. It translates to CSVRDGTGQFF.

CDR3 region: CASSVERLTYEQYF. In DNA form, the CDR3 reads TGTGCCAGCAGTGTGGAAAGGCTTACCTACGAGCAGTACTTC. The chain carries TRBV2 and TRBJ2-7; no definite D call. V lost 4 bases and J lost 2, with 12 bases in between. This CDR3 comprises 14 residues. CDR1 is SNHLY and CDR2 is FYNNEI in the germline V gene. Combining the CDR3 with reference TRBV2 and TRBJ2-7 gives the whole variable domain EPEVTQTPSHQVTQMGQEVILRCVPISNHLYFYWYRQILGQKVEFLVSFYNNEISEKSEIFDDQFSVERPDGSNFTLKIRSTKLEDSAMYFCASSVERLTYEQYFGPGTRLTVT.

This clone was seen a handful of times. This chain connects TRBV7-9 to TRBJ2-5; the D is unclear. The V end lost 1 base, the J end lost 7 bases, and 10 bases lay between the germline ends. The CDR3 totals 13 residues. Germline V gives CDR1 SEHNR, CDR2 FQNEAQ (reference sequence). CDR3 region: CASSLGVPGTQYF. The DNA for the CDR3 is TGTGCCAGCAGCTTAGGAGTCCCCGGGACCCAGTACTTC.

The V gene is TRBV29-1, the J gene TRBJ2-1, with 11 bases lining up with TRBD1. CDR1 SQVTM and CDR2 ANQGSEA come from the germline V gene. This CDR3 comprises 18 residues. Losses at the gene ends were 6 bases for V and 4 bases for J; bases not matched to a gene: 17. The CDR3 bases are TGCAGCGTAGCCTCTGTTGTAGGACAGGGGGCCGGTTACAATGAGCAGTTCTTC. Its translation: CSVASVVGQGAGYNEQFF.

The chain uses TRBV4-1 and TRBJ2-4; maybe TRBD2 (6 bases). Germline CDR1 reads MGHRA; CDR2 reads YSYEKL. V lost 3 bases and J 7 bases, leaving 19 bases between the germline ends. The CDR3 has 16 residues. The DNA of the CDR3 is TGCGCCAGCAGCCACTTAACGGGCGGGGCCCTTAACATTCAGTACTTC. This translates into CASSHLTGGALNIQYF.

This clone has more than one count but fewer than ten. This chain joins TRBV15 and TRBJ2-1, with D tentatively TRBD1 or TRBD2 (5 bases each). Germline V gives CDR1 LNHNV, CDR2 YYDKDF (reference sequence). The CDR3 spans 13 residues. Trimming removed 1 base at V and 8 bases at J, with 9 bases between. DNA for the CDR3: TGTGCCACCAGCAGAGGGGGGAGCGATGAGCAGTTCTTC. The encoded protein is CATSRGGSDEQFF.

The chain recombines TRBV6-5 with TRBJ1-1; maybe TRBD1 (6 bases). V lost 4 bases, J lost 1 base, and 7 bases lay in between. Looked up from germline, CDR1 is MNHEY and CDR2 is SVGAGI. The CDR3 totals 13 residues. CDR3 coding DNA: TGTGCCAGCAGTTTCAGGGGGAACACTGAAGCTTTCTTT. Translated: CASSFRGNTEAFF.

The rearrangement uses TRBV11-2 and TRBJ2-3; the match to TRBD2 covers 12 bases. The germline V gene encodes CDR1 SGHAT and CDR2 FQNNGV. The CDR3 contains 17 residues. Unmatched junction bases numbered 11, after V lost 4 bases and J lost 6 bases. The CDR3 coding sequence is TGTGCCAGCAGCTCCTCCGATCGGACTAGCGGGATGGATACGCAGTATTTT. Protein sequence: CASSSSDRTSGMDTQYF.

The chain uses TRBV30 and TRBJ1-5; D perhaps matches TRBD1 (6 bases). The CDR3 spans 14 residues. Germline V lookup: CDR1 GTSNPN, CDR2 SVGIG (reference sequence). The V end was cut by 2 bases, the J end by 7 bases, with 15 bases between. CDR3 residues: CAWSTSGARQPQHF. CDR3 DNA sequence: TGTGCCTGGAGTACCTCAGGGGCGAGGCAGCCCCAGCATTTT.

The CDR3 sequence: CASAGQGASNEQYF. For the CDR3, the DNA is TGTGCTTCCGCGGGGCAGGGGGCTTCCAACGAGCAGTACTTC. V gene TRBV30 combines with J gene TRBJ2-7; 8 bases are a match to TRBD1. There are 14 residues in the CDR3. CDR1 is GTSNPN and CDR2 is SVGIG in the germline V gene (reference sequence).

The chain carries TRBV7-9 and TRBJ2-3; D is unclear. V lost 2 bases and J lost 1, with 13 bases in between. Germline CDR1 and CDR2: SEHNR and FQNEAQ (reference sequence). The CDR3 consists of 16 residues. The CDR3 sequence: CASSLQLLLRTDTQYF. The CDR3, as DNA: TGTGCCAGCAGCTTACAGCTTCTACTACGCACAGATACGCAGTATTTT.

A few counts support this clone. This sequence joins TRBV30 and TRBJ1-2; no definite D call. CDR3 length: 15 residues. Germline V CDR1 and CDR2: GTSNPN, SVGIG (reference sequence). Trimming left V 0 bases short and J 0 bases short, with 11 bases between. CDR3 sequence reads: CAWSVSHIPNYGYTF. The CDR3 region has the DNA TGTGCCTGGAGTGTAAGCCACATCCCTAACTATGGCTACACCTTC.

V usage is TRBV29-1 and J usage is TRBJ2-1; the match to TRBD2 covers 7 bases. Germline CDR1 is SQVTM and CDR2 is ANQGSEA. V was clipped by 7 bases and J by 3 bases; unmatched bases: 6. This CDR3 comprises 13 residues. This CDR3 reads CSARGLNYNEQFF. The CDR3, as DNA: TGCAGCGCCCGGGGACTAAACTACAATGAGCAGTTCTTC.

The rearrangement links TRBV7-9 to TRBJ2-7; D is unclear. The CDR3 covers 13 residues. The V end was cut by 5 bases, the J end by 4 bases, with 12 bases between. CDR1 and CDR2 (germline): SEHNR, FQNEAQ (reference sequence). This CDR3 is CASSVGPKYEQYF. As DNA, the CDR3 is TGTGCCAGCAGCGTCGGCCCAAAATACGAGCAGTACTTC.

In the case of this clone: Other DNA sequences in this sample translate to the same CDR3. This chain links TRBV29-1 with TRBJ2-1; the match to TRBD2 covers 9 bases. The CDR3 has 13 residues. The ends lost 7 bases at V and 2 bases at J; junction bases unmatched: 3. The germline V gene encodes CDR1 SQVTM and CDR2 ANQGSEA. The CDR3 region is CSGRTSAYNEQFF. As DNA, the CDR3 is TGCAGCGGAAGGACTAGCGCCTACAATGAGCAGTTCTTC.

The sample holds a few counts of this clone. The rearrangement uses TRBV29-1 and TRBJ2-7, with D maybe TRBD1 (6 bases). The germline V gene encodes CDR1 SQVTM and CDR2 ANQGSEA. The CDR3 has 13 amino acids. V was clipped by 5 bases and J by 2 bases, with 13 bases between them. CDR3: CSVLMTGAYEQYF. CDR3 coding DNA: TGCAGCGTTCTGATGACAGGCGCCTACGAGCAGTACTTC.